Sequencing of this TCR beta chain was carried out in a study of prognosis after radiotherapy for stage I lung cancer. The CDR3 is 16 residues long. The V and J ends lost 2 bases and 8 bases respectively, with 19 bases between them. Per germline, CDR1 SGHTA and CDR2 FQGNSA. This clonotype was found once. Genomic DNA provided the template from which TCR beta CDR3 was amplified by two-round multiplex PCR. Individual primers that were specific to each TRBV and TRBJ gene served in first-round PCR. TCRdb reprocessed the multiplex PCR reads with MiXCR, giving one entry per CDR3 protein. The repertoire holds approximately 20,000 distinct CDR3 sequences, with approximately 25% as singletons.

The chain couples TRBV7-2 to TRBJ2-1, with D possibly matching TRBD2 (6 bases). The sequences come from PBMCs, collected before or after stereotactic body radiation therapy (not recorded which). The TCR comes from a donor aged 50 or older with non-small cell lung cancer. DNA for the CDR3: TGTGCCAGCAGCTTAATATCTGGAGGGCCTTCGCATGAGCAGTTCTTC. Translation gives CASSLISGGPSHEQFF.